This T cell receptor (beta chain) derives from a study of blood T cell repertoires in COVID-19. Germline V lookup: CDR1 MNHNY, CDR2 SVGAGI (reference sequence). Trimming at V came to 5 bases and at J to 7 bases, leaving 7 bases not matched to a gene. The CDR3 totals 15 residues. Only in-frame clones appear in the TCRdb table, and some are missing; sequencing was by immunoSEQ multiplex PCR. The data contain 150,000 to 200,000 clones, roughly 82% of them singletons. The chain joins TRBV6-6 to TRBJ2-2; 10 nucleotides align to TRBD2. The sequencing sample was made of peripheral blood. This receptor was identified in a woman aged 25 to 39 with acute or convalescent COVID-19. The CDR3 nucleotides are TGTGCCAGCAGTCCCCTTAGCGGGGGGTTCGGGGAGCTGTTTTTT. Amino acid sequence: CASSPLSGGFGELFF.